The 17 T cell receptor beta chains in this list originate from one sample, sequenced in a study of T cell repertoires in cytomegalovirus infection. In TCRdb, the reads were re-called with MiXCR into one record per CDR3 protein. The data show about a million distinct CDR3 sequences, about a third seen once. Antigens of these TCRs are unknown. Material: cultured CD8+ T cells from PBMCs, obtained from culture after CMV antigen stimulation. Receptor source: a human donor in good health (CMV status not recorded). Some clones in this sample may be carry-over from other donors' samples.

This clonotype was seen only a few times. This chain joins TRBV27 and TRBJ1-1; 9 positions agree with TRBD1. The ends lost 5 bases at V and 5 bases at J; junction bases unmatched: 9. Per germline, CDR1 MNHEY and CDR2 SMNVEV (reference sequence). This CDR3 has 15 amino acids. CDR3 bases: TGTGCCAGCAGTCTACTACAGGGGGCGTGGACTGAAGCTTTCTTT. It specifies CASSLLQGAWTEAFF.

J is TRBJ2-1 and V is TRBV7-6, with 13 nucleotides matching TRBD2. CDR1 SGHVS and CDR2 FNYEAQ come from the germline V gene. V lost 0 bases to trimming and J lost 9 bases; unmatched junction nucleotides: 5. The CDR3 contains 16 residues. The CDR3 DNA reads as TGTGCCAGCAGCTTAGCGTTAACTAGCGGGGGGGGTGAGCAGTTCTTC. Translating it yields CASSLALTSGGGEQFF.

The rearrangement links TRBV12-3 or TRBV12-4 to TRBJ2-1, with 8 positions matching TRBD2. CDR3 length equals 16 residues. V shed 5 bases and J 4 bases; nucleotides not matched to a gene: 10. Written as DNA, the CDR3 is TGTGCCAGCAGTCCCGCGGGACTAGATTTTTACAATGAGCAGTTCTTC. This codes for CASSPAGLDFYNEQFF.

This clonotype was seen a few times. The chain recombines TRBV12-3 or TRBV12-4 with TRBJ1-2; D is perhaps TRBD1 (5 bases). The CDR3 loop spans 14 amino acids. The V end was cut by 6 bases, the J end by 4 bases, with 15 bases between. CDR3: CASSPEGPFYGYTF. The CDR3 coding sequence is TGTGCCAGCAGCCCCGAGGGGCCTTTCTATGGCTACACCTTC.

This clonotype was counted only a few times. J is TRBJ2-1 and V is TRBV6-6, with TRBD2 matching over 10 bases. The CDR3 spans 15 residues. The germline CDR1 and CDR2 sequences are MNHNY and SVGAGI (reference sequence). V was pared by 4 bases and J by 7 bases, with 7 bases of the junction left unmatched. This CDR3 is CASSFPGLASNEQFF. DNA of the CDR3: TGTGCCAGCAGTTTCCCGGGACTAGCGTCAAATGAGCAGTTCTTC.

This rearrangement joins TRBV11-3 to TRBJ2-7; 11 positions match TRBD2. The CDR3 length is 16 residues. J was trimmed by 5 bases and V by 5 bases; bases with no gene match: 11. CDR1 and CDR2 (germline): SGHNT, YENEEA. Here the CDR3 DNA reads TGTGCCAGCAGCCCTCACTTAGCGGGGGGGACCCACGAGCAGTACTTC. Amino acids: CASSPHLAGGTHEQYF.

The chain has TRBV6-5 and TRBJ2-7; possibly TRBD2 for D (7 bases). Trimming pared 4 bases from V and 13 bases from J, leaving 20 bases between. The CDR3 is 13 amino acids. Germline V CDR1 and CDR2: MNHEY, SVGAGI. CDR3 sequence (DNA): TGTGCCAGCAGTTCGACTAGCCGGGGGCGATGTTACTTC. Protein product: CASSSTSRGRCYF.

The V call is TRBV12-3 or TRBV12-4, the J call TRBJ2-7; D may be TRBD2 (6 bases). The CDR3 covers 14 residues. V was cut by 4 bases and J by 3 bases, with 13 bases left in between. This CDR3 is CASSWRDGYYEQYV. The CDR3 coding sequence is TGTGCCAGCAGTTGGAGGGACGGATACTACGAGCAGTACGTC.

The chain recombines TRBV5-6 with TRBJ2-2; tentatively, D is TRBD1 or TRBD2 (5 bases each). The CDR3 loop spans 19 amino acids. V lost 4 bases and J 3 bases, leaving 25 bases between the germline ends. CDR1 is SGHDT, CDR2 YYEEEE, per germline. CDR3 sequence reads: CASSPRPTVGPRDTGELFF. The CDR3 nucleotides read TGTGCCAGCAGCCCCCGGCCGACAGTAGGCCCGCGGGACACCGGGGAGCTGTTTTTT.

V and J are TRBV28 and TRBJ2-7; D call uncertain. The V gene's germline CDR1 is MDHEN and CDR2 SYDVKM. Trimming pared 6 bases from V and 2 bases from J, leaving 8 bases between. CDR3 length equals 12 residues. The CDR3 loop is CASRRGAYEQYV. The CDR3 DNA is TGTGCCAGCAGACGTGGGGCCTACGAGCAGTACGTC.

The chain couples TRBV29-1 to TRBJ2-5; 10 bases fit TRBD1. The CDR3 totals 17 residues. Losses at the gene ends were 0 bases for V and 4 bases for J; bases not matched to a gene: 11. Germline-derived CDR1 and CDR2 are SQVTM and ANQGSEA. The CDR3 is CSVEDPNGTGVLETQYF. The CDR3 coding sequence is TGCAGCGTTGAAGACCCTAATGGGACAGGGGTTTTAGAGACCCAGTACTTC. Full variable domain (missing parts from reference TRBV29-1 and TRBJ2-5): SAVISQKPSRDICQRGTSLTIQCQVDSQVTMMFWYRQQPGQSLTLIATANQGSEATYESGFVIDKFPISRPNLTFSTLTVSNMSPEDSSIYLCSVEDPNGTGVLETQYFGPGTRLLVL.

This clonotype was observed a few times. This chain uses TRBV29-1 with TRBJ1-2; D ambiguous. V was pared by 2 bases and J by 1 base, with 5 bases between. The CDR3 sequence is 12 residues long. CDR1 SQVTM and CDR2 ANQGSEA come from the germline V gene. Written as DNA, the CDR3 is TGCAGCGTTGAACACATTAACTATGGCTACACCTTC. Protein product: CSVEHINYGYTF. Variable domain in full (rest from reference TRBV29-1 and TRBJ1-2): SAVISQKPSRDICQRGTSLTIQCQVDSQVTMMFWYRQQPGQSLTLIATANQGSEATYESGFVIDKFPISRPNLTFSTLTVSNMSPEDSSIYLCSVEHINYGYTFGSGTRLTVV.

On this clonotype: A much larger clone differs by one base, so this may be a read error. The gene calls are TRBV7-9 and TRBJ2-7, with D maybe TRBD1 (6 bases). CDR1 and CDR2 (germline): SEHNR, FQNEAQ (reference sequence). CDR3 size: 14 residues. CDR3 DNA: TGTGTCAGCAGCGCTCCGGGACAAAACTACGAGCAGTACTTC. It specifies CVSSAPGQNYEQYF.

As for this clonotype: Just one base apart from a much larger clone, this may be a read error. The rearrangement joins TRBV28 to TRBJ2-3; 7 nucleotides agree with TRBD1. The germline V gene has CDR1 MDHEN and CDR2 SYDVKM. The CDR3 is 13 residues long. The DNA of the CDR3 is TGTGCCAGCAGTTGGACAGGCACAGATACGCGGTATTTT. The encoded protein is CASSWTGTDTRYF.

The CDR3 loop is CSVDGLQFF. The CDR3 coding sequence is TGCAGCGTTGACGGGTTGCAGTTCTTC. The V and J genes are TRBV29-1 and TRBJ2-1; D is unresolved. The CDR3 is made up of 9 amino acids. CDR1 SQVTM and CDR2 ANQGSEA come from the germline V gene. V gave up 3 bases and J gave up 12 bases, with 6 bases separating them.

This clonotype came up many times. The chain recombines TRBV7-2 with TRBJ1-3; no clear D gene. This CDR3 region has 16 residues. Trimming took 5 bases from V and 0 from J, leaving 14 bases between them. Germline V gives CDR1 SGHTA, CDR2 FQGNSA. CDR3 in DNA: TGTGCCAGCAGCCCCTATGAGGGTCTCTCTGGAAACACCATATATTTT. Translation: CASSPYEGLSGNTIYF.

V usage is TRBV19 and J usage is TRBJ2-1; tentatively, D is TRBD1 or TRBD2 (5 bases each). The germline V gene has CDR1 LNHDA and CDR2 SQIVND (reference sequence). This CDR3 comprises 12 residues. V was pared by 6 bases and J by 8 bases, with 11 bases between. CDR3 sequence reads: CASSPWGYEQFF. CDR3 nucleotides: TGTGCCAGTAGCCCTTGGGGGTATGAGCAGTTCTTC.